This TCR beta chain derives from a study of post-analysis software for immune sequencing data. The wider study: As for disease course, relapsing-remitting, secondary progressive and progressive-relapsing multiple sclerosis were all included. Study-level results: TRBV5-6, TRBV5-1 and TRBV20-1 were among roughly 5 TRBV segments more frequent in patients than controls. Controls significantly exceeded multiple sclerosis patients in normalized Chao1 diversity.

The length of the CDR3 is 11 residues. The V gene lost 6 bases and the J gene lost 6 bases, with 7 bases spanning the gap. Of note for this clonotype: Its specificity is not known.

cDNA libraries of TCR beta carried unique molecular identifiers. Via MiXCR, TCRdb re-called the PCR reads, giving one row per CDR3 protein. The sample has more than 500,000 distinct CDR3 sequences; around a third are singletons. Sequencing was performed on blood. The rearrangement uses TRBV12-3 or TRBV12-4 and TRBJ2-3, with no clear D. This TCR was recovered from a girl under 18 with multiple sclerosis. The CDR3, as DNA: TGTGCCAGCAGCATCATGGATACGCAGTATTTT. Its translation: CASSIMDTQYF.